The rows below give T cell receptor beta chains drawn from one sample of a study of T cells after yellow fever vaccination. TCRdb used MiXCR to reprocess the 5' RACE reads, holding one entry per CDR3 protein. Among around 250,000 distinct CDR3 sequences listed, about 5% were seen once. The starting material was CD4+ T cells sorted from PBMCs, obtained on the day of the yellow fever booster vaccination. These receptors were obtained from a man aged 18-30 years who received the YFV17D yellow fever vaccine. Each CDR3 is given with its conserved first and last residue. D genes are given only for firm matches. Some rows mark clone size as missing; the rest say once, few, many or name a class of expanded clone.

v_gene,j_gene,abundance,d_gene,CDR3nt,CDR3aa
TRBV5-1,TRBJ1-6,-,-,TGCGCCAGCAAAGTCGGTTCGGGTAATTCACCCCTCCACTTT,CASKVGSGNSPLHF
TRBV10-3,TRBJ2-7,few,-,TGTGCCATCAGGACGGACGTGGCCTACGAGCAGTACTTC,CAIRTDVAYEQYF
TRBV12-3/TRBV12-4,TRBJ2-3,many,-,TGTGCCAGCACCATCATCGGGAAGCAGTATTTT,CASTIIGKQYF
TRBV9,TRBJ2-7,few,-,TGTGCCAGCAGCCAAGGACAGAGCCCCTACGAGCAGTACTTC,CASSQGQSPYEQYF
TRBV12-3/TRBV12-4,TRBJ1-6,-,-,TGTGCCAGCAGTTTAGCGCTCGGGCAGGGGTCTTCCTATAATTCACCCCTCCACTTT,CASSLALGQGSSYNSPLHF
TRBV4-2,TRBJ2-5,few,TRBD2,TGTGCCAGCAGCCAAGTCCCTACTAGGCGGGGGGGCGGAGAGACCCAGTACTTC,CASSQVPTRRGGGETQYF
TRBV4-3,TRBJ2-5,few,-,TGCGCCAGCAGCCAAGCACGCTGGGATACCCAGTACTTC,CASSQARWDTQYF
TRBV5-6,TRBJ2-4,few,-,TGTGCCAGCAGCACAACAGGGGAGGGGAAAAACATTCAGTACTTC,CASSTTGEGKNIQYF
TRBV7-2,TRBJ2-5,few,TRBD2,TGTGCCAGCAGCTATCAGCGGGGGGCTCAAGAGACCCAGTACTTC,CASSYQRGAQETQYF
TRBV19,TRBJ2-2,-,-,TGTGCCAGTAGTCGGCGGGGGCGAAGCGGGGAGCTGTTTTTT,CASSRRGRSGELFF
TRBV5-1,TRBJ2-5,many,-,TGCGCCAGCAAACCGGGGGAAGGGGAGACCCAGTACTTC,CASKPGEGETQYF
TRBV9,TRBJ1-4,many,TRBD1,TGTGCCAGCAGCCGGACAGGGGGTAATGAAAAACTGTTTTTT,CASSRTGGNEKLFF
TRBV7-2,TRBJ1-2,few,TRBD1,TGTGCCAGCGGCGCGGGGGACAGGGGCTACGGCTACACCTTC,CASGAGDRGYGYTF
TRBV29-1,TRBJ2-3,few,TRBD2,TGCAGCGTTGAACGGGGGGGGTCGAGGACGCAGTATTTT,CSVERGGSRTQYF
TRBV10-3,TRBJ2-3,many,TRBD1,TGTGCCATCAGTGGACCTGGACAGGGCACAGATACGCAGTATTTT,CAISGPGQGTDTQYF
TRBV7-6,TRBJ1-6,-,TRBD1,TGTGCCAGCAGCTTAGTTACAGGGGGTAATTCACCCCTCCACTTT,CASSLVTGGNSPLHF
TRBV24-1,TRBJ2-3,few,TRBD1,TGTGCCACCGCGGCGGGACAGGGGAGGTCAGATACGCAGTATTTT,CATAAGQGRSDTQYF
TRBV10-3,TRBJ2-7,-,-,TGTGCCATCAACCCGGGACTGTACTCCTACGAGCAGTACTTC,CAINPGLYSYEQYF
TRBV12-3/TRBV12-4,TRBJ1-2,many,-,TGTGCCAGCAGTCGGGAACTCTATGGCTACACCTTC,CASSRELYGYTF
TRBV4-2,TRBJ2-7,many,-,TGTGCCAGCAGCCAGGAATCTGGGACCCGCAGCTCCTACGAGCAGTACTTC,CASSQESGTRSSYEQYF